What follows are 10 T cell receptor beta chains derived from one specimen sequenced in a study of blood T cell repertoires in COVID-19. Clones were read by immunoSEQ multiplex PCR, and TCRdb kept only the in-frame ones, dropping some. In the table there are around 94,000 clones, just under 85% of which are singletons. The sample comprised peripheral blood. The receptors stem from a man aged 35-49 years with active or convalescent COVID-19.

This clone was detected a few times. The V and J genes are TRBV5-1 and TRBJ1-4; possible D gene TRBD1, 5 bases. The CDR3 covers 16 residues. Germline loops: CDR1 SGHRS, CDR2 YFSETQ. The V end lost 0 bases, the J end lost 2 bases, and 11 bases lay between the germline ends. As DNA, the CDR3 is TGCGCCAGCAGCTTGGGAGGGACTGGGACTAATGAAAAACTGTTTTTT. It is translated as CASSLGGTGTNEKLFF.

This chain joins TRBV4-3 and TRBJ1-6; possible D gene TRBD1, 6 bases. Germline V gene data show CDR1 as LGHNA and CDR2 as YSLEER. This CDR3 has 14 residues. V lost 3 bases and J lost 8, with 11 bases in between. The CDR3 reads CASSHEDRYSPLHF. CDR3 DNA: TGCGCCAGCAGCCACGAGGACAGATATTCACCCCTCCACTTT.

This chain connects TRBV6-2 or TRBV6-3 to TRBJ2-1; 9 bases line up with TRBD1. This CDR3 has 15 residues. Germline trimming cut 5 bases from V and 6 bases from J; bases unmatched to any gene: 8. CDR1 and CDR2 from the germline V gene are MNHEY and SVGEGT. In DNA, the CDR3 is TGTGCCAGCAGTAAGCTGGGACAGGGTGGCAATGAGCAGTTCTTC. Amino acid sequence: CASSKLGQGGNEQFF.

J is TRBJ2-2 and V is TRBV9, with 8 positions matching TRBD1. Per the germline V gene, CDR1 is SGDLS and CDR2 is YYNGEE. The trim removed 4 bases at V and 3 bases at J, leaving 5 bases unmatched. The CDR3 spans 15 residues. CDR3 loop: CASSLGGQDTGELFF. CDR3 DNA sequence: TGTGCCAGCAGCTTAGGGGGACAGGACACCGGGGAGCTGTTTTTT.

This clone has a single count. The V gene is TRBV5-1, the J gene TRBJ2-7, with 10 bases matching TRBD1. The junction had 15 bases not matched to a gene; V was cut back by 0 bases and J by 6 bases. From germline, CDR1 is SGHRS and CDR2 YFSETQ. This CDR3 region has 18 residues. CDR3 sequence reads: CASSLEPTFRDRGSEQYF. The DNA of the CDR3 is TGCGCCAGCAGCTTGGAGCCAACCTTTCGGGACAGGGGATCCGAGCAGTACTTC.

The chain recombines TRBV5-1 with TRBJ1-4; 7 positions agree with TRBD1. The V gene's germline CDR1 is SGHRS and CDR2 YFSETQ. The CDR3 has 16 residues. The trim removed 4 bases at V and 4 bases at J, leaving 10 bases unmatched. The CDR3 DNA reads TGCGCCAGCAGCGCTACCGACAGGGCAAATAATGAAAAACTGTTTTTT. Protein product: CASSATDRANNEKLFF.

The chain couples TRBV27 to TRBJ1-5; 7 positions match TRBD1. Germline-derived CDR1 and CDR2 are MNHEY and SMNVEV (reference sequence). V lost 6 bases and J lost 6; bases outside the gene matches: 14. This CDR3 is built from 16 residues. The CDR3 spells CASRDPRQGGGQPQHF. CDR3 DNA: TGTGCCAGCAGAGACCCGAGACAGGGCGGCGGTCAGCCCCAGCATTTT.

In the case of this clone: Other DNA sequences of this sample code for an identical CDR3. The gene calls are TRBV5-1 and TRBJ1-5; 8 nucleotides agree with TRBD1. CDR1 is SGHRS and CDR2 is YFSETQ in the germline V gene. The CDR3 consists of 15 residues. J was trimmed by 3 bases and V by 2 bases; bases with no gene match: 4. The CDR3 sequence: CASSLEGQVNQPQHF. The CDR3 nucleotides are TGCGCCAGCAGCTTAGAGGGACAGGTCAATCAGCCCCAGCATTTT.

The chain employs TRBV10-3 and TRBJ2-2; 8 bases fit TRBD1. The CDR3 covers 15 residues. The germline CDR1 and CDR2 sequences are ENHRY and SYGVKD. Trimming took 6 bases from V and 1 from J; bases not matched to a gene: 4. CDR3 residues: CAIRQGAENTGELFF. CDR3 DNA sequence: TGTGCCATCAGGCAGGGGGCGGAGAACACCGGGGAGCTGTTTTTT.

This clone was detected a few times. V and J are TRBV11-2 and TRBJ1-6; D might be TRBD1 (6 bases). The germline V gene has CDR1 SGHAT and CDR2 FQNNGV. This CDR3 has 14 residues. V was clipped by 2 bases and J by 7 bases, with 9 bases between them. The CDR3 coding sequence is TGTGCCAGCAGCTTAACAGGGAACAATTCACCCCTCCACTTT. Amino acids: CASSLTGNNSPLHF.